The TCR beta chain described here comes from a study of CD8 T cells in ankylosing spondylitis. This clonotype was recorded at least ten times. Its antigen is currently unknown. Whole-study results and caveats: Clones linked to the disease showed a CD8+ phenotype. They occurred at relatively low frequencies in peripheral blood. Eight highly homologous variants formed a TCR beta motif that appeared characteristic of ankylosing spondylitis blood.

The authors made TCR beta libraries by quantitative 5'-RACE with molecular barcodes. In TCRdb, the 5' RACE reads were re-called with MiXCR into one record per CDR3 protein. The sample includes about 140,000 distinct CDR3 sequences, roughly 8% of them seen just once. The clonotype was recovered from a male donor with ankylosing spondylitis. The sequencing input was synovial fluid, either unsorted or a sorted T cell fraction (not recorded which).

CDR3 DNA: TGTGCCAGCAGATTACAACCGGGACAGGGGATCAATGAGCAGTTCTTC. Translated: CASRLQPGQGINEQFF. This rearrangement joins TRBV6-5 to TRBJ2-1; TRBD1 aligns across 10 bases. V lost 6 bases and J lost 6; bases outside the gene matches: 11. The CDR3 is 16 amino acids. Germline V lookup: CDR1 MNHEY, CDR2 SVGAGI.